This T cell receptor (beta chain) was identified during a study of blood T cell repertoires in COVID-19. For the study at large: The analysed material was cDNA or gDNA that came from T cells, B-cell-depleted T cells, or PBMCs.

How the authors handled the data: Reference gene primer amplification gave estimated nucleated cell counts. TCRdb's copy holds only in-frame clones and misses some; the assay was immunoSEQ multiplex PCR. For V, J and clone size, that table is used; D and trimming come from the DNA. This repertoire shows approximately 190,000 clones, 80% to 95% found once; its top ten account for 0.5% to 0.65%. Trimming took 8 bases from V and 0 from J; bases not matched to a gene: 19. The CDR3 is made up of 19 amino acids. In germline, CDR1 is MDHEN, CDR2 SYDVKM. Sequences were obtained from peripheral blood. This TCR came from a man aged 50 to 59 with acute or convalescent COVID-19. This rearrangement joins TRBV28 to TRBJ1-5, with TRBD1 matching 7 bases. CDR3 DNA sequence: TGTGCCAGCCTTACTTTAGACAGGGCGGTCACATATAGCAATCAGCCCCAGCATTTT. Translation gives CASLTLDRAVTYSNQPQHF.